This T cell receptor (beta chain) is from a study of blood T cell repertoires in COVID-19. Study background: COVID-19 samples, acute and convalescent, were from the United States, Italy and Spain. T cells, B-cell-depleted T cells, or PBMCs provided the cDNA or gDNA that served as material.

From germline, CDR1 is SGHDT and CDR2 YYEEEE. This CDR3 has 16 residues. Trimming took 2 bases from V and 5 from J, leaving 19 bases between them. Original data processing: Counts of nucleated cells, estimated from reference gene primer amplification, were obtained. The assay was immunoSEQ multiplex PCR, and TCRdb's table has in-frame clones only and misses some. The D gene and trimming were derived from the DNA, and the V and J assignments and clone size from that table. The sample gives under 95,000 clones, roughly 85% of which show up once; approximately 5.9% is in the top ten. The source material was peripheral blood. This TCR came from a man in his sixties with acute or convalescent COVID-19. The V gene is TRBV5-6, the J gene TRBJ1-1; D unresolved. Here the CDR3 DNA reads TGTGCCAGCAGCTTCCTGGGGTTCGGGCGGGGTACTGAAGCTTTCTTT. Its translation: CASSFLGFGRGTEAFF.